This T cell receptor (beta chain) derives from a study of response to subunit inactivated influenza vaccine. The CDR3 contains 16 residues. V shed 5 bases and J shed 0 bases, with 16 bases lying between them. CDR1 is LNHNV, CDR2 YYDKDF, per germline (reference sequence). One entry per CDR3 protein results from TCRdb running MiXCR on the RT-PCR reads. The sample has 800,000 or so distinct CDR3 sequences; around 20% are singletons. This clonotype has only a few counts. This sequence originates from a man aged 45-60 years who received an inactivated influenza vaccine. The rearrangement links TRBV15 to TRBJ1-1; no clear D. This specimen consisted of PBMCs from blood, obtained more than 4 days after vaccination. The CDR3 protein is CATSPSWGGMNTEAFF. The CDR3, as DNA: TGTGCCACCAGCCCGAGTTGGGGAGGGATGAACACTGAAGCTTTCTTT.